Listed here are 21 T cell receptor beta chains from one sample, sequenced in a study of cytomegalovirus exposure and HLA in healthy donors. PCR amplification relied on 60 Vbeta primers (plus 13 Jbeta primers). TCRdb keeps only in-frame clones here, not all; method: immunoSEQ multiplex PCR. The sample comprises 180,000 or so clones, about 80% of which are singletons, and under 2.5% rests with the top ten. The sequenced material came from PBMCs. The source is a woman aged 25 to 39 in good health and CMV-seropositive.

V gene TRBV21-1 combines with J gene TRBJ2-1; the table gives TRBD2 as D, unverified against the DNA. TRBV21-1 is reported as a pseudogene. There are 15 residues in the CDR3. The CDR3 bases are TGTGCCCGCCGAAGGACTAGCGGGAGTGGCAATGAGCAGTTCTTC. Amino acids: CARRRTSGSGNEQFF.

The chain links TRBV18 to TRBJ2-1; 9 bases fit TRBD2. This CDR3 region has 16 residues. CDR1 and CDR2 from the germline V gene are KGHSH and LQKENI. Trimming took 6 bases from V and 5 from J; bases not matched to a gene: 11. CDR3 sequence (DNA): TGTGCCAGCTCCCCCCTCGGCGGGGGGGCCAACAATGAGCAGTTCTTC. Translating gives CASSPLGGGANNEQFF.

There are a few counts of this clone. The chain carries TRBV2 and TRBJ1-1; 8 nucleotides agree with TRBD1. Unmatched junction bases numbered 9, after V lost 8 bases and J lost 1 base. From germline, CDR1 is SNHLY and CDR2 FYNNEI. The CDR3 is 15 amino acids. DNA of the CDR3: TGTGCCAGCCATCAGGACAGGGCAAGGAACACTGAAGCTTTCTTT. Encoded protein: CASHQDRARNTEAFF.

This chain links TRBV28 with TRBJ1-2; possibly TRBD1 for D (5 bases). There are 15 residues in the CDR3. The germline V gene has CDR1 MDHEN and CDR2 SYDVKM. V was trimmed by 4 bases and J by 0 bases, leaving 12 bases between them. CDR3 sequence reads: CASSCRQCTNYGYTF. The CDR3 nucleotides are TGTGCCAGCAGTTGTAGACAGTGCACTAACTATGGCTACACCTTC.

In this sample, this clone turned up a few times. J is TRBJ1-6 and V is TRBV6-1; D gene unclear. This CDR3 is 16 amino acids long. From germline, CDR1 is MNHNS and CDR2 SASEGT. V lost 4 bases and J 6 bases, leaving 16 bases between the germline ends. CDR3 sequence reads: CASSGPVGRSNSPLHF. The CDR3 nucleotides are TGTGCCAGCAGTGGCCCAGTCGGGAGATCTAATTCACCCCTCCACTTT.

The rearrangement uses TRBV19 and TRBJ1-2; D may be TRBD1 (5 bases). The CDR3 covers 14 residues. Trimming removed 1 base from V and 8 bases from J, with 14 bases in between. CDR1 is LNHDA and CDR2 is SQIVND in the germline V gene (reference sequence). The DNA of the CDR3 is TGTGCCAGTAGTATAGCAGGGATCCCCTCCGGCTACACCTTC. It yields the protein CASSIAGIPSGYTF.

V gene TRBV15 combines with J gene TRBJ1-1; D is ambiguous. The germline V gene has CDR1 LNHNV and CDR2 YYDKDF (reference sequence). The V end lost 3 bases, the J end lost 4 bases, and 9 bases lay between the germline ends. The CDR3 contains 13 residues. This chain's CDR3 is CATSSTLGTEAFF. CDR3 bases: TGTGCCACCAGCAGCACGCTAGGCACTGAAGCTTTCTTT. The variable domain in full, completed from reference TRBV15 and TRBJ1-1, reads DAMVIQNPRYQVTQFGKPVTLSCSQTLNHNVMYWYQQKSSQAPKLLFHYYDKDFNNEADTPDNFQSRRPNTSFCFLDIRSPGLGDTAMYLCATSSTLGTEAFFGQGTRLTVV.

This chain links TRBV27 with TRBJ1-2; a possible D gene is TRBD1 (5 bases). The CDR3 is 13 residues long. Trimming stripped 3 bases from V and 6 bases from J, with 11 bases between. Looked up from germline, CDR1 is MNHEY and CDR2 is SMNVEV (reference sequence). The CDR3 protein is CASSLGGVHGYTF. The CDR3 nucleotides are TGTGCCAGCAGTTTGGGAGGGGTCCATGGCTACACCTTC.

V usage is TRBV2 and J usage is TRBJ2-1; TRBD1 agrees at 9 bases. The CDR3 runs 16 residues. Germline V gene lookup returns CDR1 SNHLY and CDR2 FYNNEI. With V trimmed by 6 bases and J by 7 bases, 13 bases remained unmatched. For the CDR3, the DNA is TGTGCCAGCAGCCGTCTGAGACAGGGGGAGTCGAATGAGCAGTTCTTC. This sequence encodes CASSRLRQGESNEQFF.

The CDR3 here is CASSATGDHNEQFF. The CDR3 DNA reads as TGTGCCAGCAGCGCCACAGGGGACCACAATGAGCAGTTCTTC. The chain has TRBV9 and TRBJ2-1; TRBD1 matches 7 bases. With V trimmed by 3 bases and J by 5 bases, 5 bases remained unmatched. CDR3 length: 14 residues. Germline CDR1 SGDLS, CDR2 YYNGEE.

This clone occurred once. V usage is TRBV6-5 and J usage is TRBJ2-1, with D unresolved. CDR3 length: 15 residues. V was clipped by 1 base and J by 0 bases, with 7 bases between them. Germline CDR1 and CDR2: MNHEY and SVGAGI. This CDR3 reads CASSYLLSSYNEQFF. The CDR3 region has the DNA TGTGCCAGCAGTTACTTGCTGAGCTCCTACAATGAGCAGTTCTTC.

CDR3 in DNA: TGTGCCAGCAGTTACTCAAACACGCTTCGAATGTATGGCTACACCTTC. Translated, it gives CASSYSNTLRMYGYTF. This rearrangement joins TRBV6-5 to TRBJ1-2; D call uncertain. Germline CDR1 is MNHEY and CDR2 is SVGAGI. Trimming took off 0 bases at V and 5 bases at J, with 16 bases between the two ends. The CDR3 has 16 residues.

This chain links TRBV14 with TRBJ1-4, with D uncertain. V was trimmed by 0 bases and J by 7 bases, leaving 18 bases between them. CDR3 length: 17 residues. Germline V gene lookup returns CDR1 SGHDN and CDR2 FVKESK. This CDR3 is CASSQDRVGEISEKLFF. CDR3 DNA sequence: TGTGCCAGCAGCCAAGATCGTGTTGGGGAGATTTCTGAAAAACTGTTTTTT.

The chain links TRBV28 to TRBJ1-2, with 8 bases aligning to TRBD1. Trimming took 1 base from V and 8 from J; bases not matched to a gene: 12. From germline, CDR1 is MDHEN and CDR2 SYDVKM. The CDR3 contains 16 residues. CDR3 DNA sequence: TGTGCCAGCAGTTTATCCGCCAGGGGGCGGAGGGACGGCTACACCTTC. This encodes CASSLSARGRRDGYTF.

This chain connects TRBV27 to TRBJ2-7; 10 nucleotides line up with TRBD2. This CDR3 has 16 residues. Germline CDR1 reads MNHEY; CDR2 reads SMNVEV (reference sequence). The trim removed 5 bases at V and 0 bases at J, leaving 7 bases unmatched. This CDR3 is CASSAYLAGASYEQYF. The DNA of the CDR3 is TGTGCCAGCAGTGCCTATCTAGCGGGAGCCTCCTACGAGCAGTACTTC.

The V gene is TRBV6-1, the J gene TRBJ2-7, with D hard to call. Per germline, CDR1 MNHNS and CDR2 SASEGT. CDR3 size: 13 residues. The V end was cut by 6 bases, the J end by 2 bases, with 11 bases between. The CDR3 region is CASRRDNAYEQYF. In DNA form, the CDR3 reads TGTGCCAGCAGACGTGACAATGCCTACGAGCAGTACTTC.

This sequence joins TRBV19 and TRBJ2-1; 9 nucleotides align to TRBD2. V trimming: 6 bases; J trimming: 10 bases; junction bases outside the gene matches: 13. This CDR3 has 15 amino acids. The germline gives CDR1 LNHDA, CDR2 SQIVND (reference sequence). CDR3 sequence: CASRNSGSSGWEQFF. The DNA of the CDR3 is TGTGCCAGTAGAAATAGCGGGAGTAGTGGTTGGGAGCAGTTCTTC.

The chain recombines TRBV30 with TRBJ2-7, with D perhaps TRBD2 (6 bases). The germline V and J ends were trimmed by 3 bases and 2 bases, with 11 bases remaining between them. The CDR3 contains 13 residues. From germline, CDR1 is GTSNPN and CDR2 SVGIG (reference sequence). The CDR3 is CAWSPSVAYEQYF. CDR3 coding DNA: TGTGCCTGGAGCCCTAGCGTGGCCTACGAGCAGTACTTC.

The chain joins TRBV7-9 to TRBJ2-4; 8 bases line up with TRBD2. The length of the CDR3 is 17 residues. Looked up from germline, CDR1 is SEHNR and CDR2 is FQNEAQ (reference sequence). The V gene end was trimmed by 3 bases and the J gene end by 0 bases; junction bases not matched to a gene: 7. The CDR3 DNA reads TGTGCCAGCAGCTTTTTACTAGCGGTTCTAGCCAAAAACATTCAGTACTTC. It codes for CASSFLLAVLAKNIQYF.

The table lists this clone with a count of one. The rearrangement joins TRBV7-2 to TRBJ1-2; possible D gene TRBD1, 6 bases. The germline CDR1 and CDR2 sequences are SGHTA and FQGNSA. Trimming removed 1 base from V and 8 bases from J, with 8 bases in between. The CDR3 totals 12 residues. The CDR3 bases are TGTGCCAGCAGCTTAGACAGGGAGGGCTACACCTTC. Its translation is CASSLDREGYTF.

This clone has just a few counts. This CDR3 reads CASSNMWNTEAFF. In nucleotides, the CDR3 is TGTGCCAGCAGCAACATGTGGAACACTGAAGCTTTCTTT. The chain has TRBV11-3 and TRBJ1-1; no firm D call. CDR3 length equals 13 residues. CDR1 and CDR2 from the germline V gene are SGHNT and YENEEA. V dropped 5 bases and J dropped 1 base, with 8 bases sitting between them.